These T cell receptor beta chains were read from a single sample in a study of shared clonotypes between healthy human individuals. Profiled with immunoSEQ multiplex PCR; TCRdb holds only in-frame clones, not every one. The sample holds 1 million to 1.3 million clones; around three quarters are singletons and the top ten take 0.61%. Material for sequencing was memory CD4+ T cells from PBMCs. The receptor set was obtained from a man aged 18 to 29 in good health. Some clones in this sample may be carry-over from other donors' samples. CDR3s include the opening cysteine and the closing phenylalanine or tryptophan. A D gene is named only where the DNA matches it firmly. The size entry is marked missing in some rows and otherwise reads once, few, many or a size class.

>-|TRBV5-1|TRBD1|TRBJ2-7
CASSLVQGRGLYEQYF
TGCGCCAGCAGCTTGGTACAGGGCAGGGGGCTCTACGAGCAGTACTTC
>-|TRBV28|-|TRBJ2-3
CASRPGSGLVGTDTQYF
TGTGCCAGCAGGCCGGGGAGCGGGTTGGTTGGAACAGATACGCAGTATTTT
>-|TRBV5-1|-|TRBJ1-1
CASSFGPSREAFF
TGCGCCAGCAGCTTCGGCCCCTCGCGAGAAGCTTTCTTT
>-|TRBV7-9|-|TRBJ2-3
CASSPWGRTDTQYF
TGTGCCAGCAGCCCCTGGGGGCGGACAGATACGCAGTATTTT
>-|TRBV5-1|-|TRBJ1-4
CASSLERGAENEKLFF
TGCGCCAGCAGCTTGGAAAGGGGGGCAGAGAATGAAAAACTGTTTTTT
>few|TRBV27|-|TRBJ2-7
CASSAHGQGGSYEQYF
TGTGCCAGCAGTGCGCACGGACAGGGAGGGTCCTACGAGCAGTACTTC
>few|TRBV6-1|TRBD2|TRBJ2-2
CASMVREGLNGELFF
TGTGCCAGCATGGTGCGGGAGGGCCTGAACGGGGAGCTGTTTTTT
>-|TRBV11-3|-|TRBJ2-7
CASSPGSF
TGTGCCAGCAGCCCCGGGAGCTTC
>-|TRBV11-3|TRBD1|TRBJ1-5
CASSFQPDREVWNQPQHF
TGTGCCAGCAGCTTTCAACCAGACAGGGAGGTATGGAATCAGCCCCAGCATTTT
>-|TRBV28|TRBD2|TRBJ2-7
CASKSRLAGDSYEQYF
TGTGCCAGCAAGTCCCGACTAGCGGGAGACTCCTACGAGCAGTACTTC
>few|TRBV7-3|-|TRBJ1-2
CASSSQAGDDGYTF
TGTGCCAGCAGCTCCCAGGCAGGCGACGATGGCTACACCTTC
>-|TRBV29-1|-|TRBJ2-1
CSVIQVRSSYNEQFF
TGCAGCGTAATACAGGTCCGAAGCTCCTACAATGAGCAGTTCTTC
>-|TRBV10-2|-|TRBJ1-5
CASSESGIRHQPQHF
TGCGCCAGCAGTGAGTCGGGGATTCGGCATCAGCCCCAGCATTTT
>-|TRBV11-1|TRBD1|TRBJ2-5
CASSPSGDRQETQYF
TGTGCCAGCAGCCCATCGGGGGACAGGCAAGAGACCCAGTACTTC
>-|TRBV9|TRBD1|TRBJ2-5
CASSAGGVRETQYF
TGTGCCAGCAGCGCAGGGGGAGTAAGAGAGACCCAGTACTTC
>-|TRBV18|TRBD1|TRBJ1-1
CASSPDRGNTEAFF
TGTGCCAGCTCACCGGACAGGGGGAACACTGAAGCTTTCTTT
>many|TRBV5-1|-|TRBJ1-2
CASGAGDNYGYTF
TGCGCCAGCGGGGCAGGGGATAACTATGGCTACACCTTC
>-|TRBV29-1|-|TRBJ1-2
CSVPPRDGYTF
TGCAGCGTTCCCCCCAGGGATGGCTACACCTTC
>-|TRBV5-6|-|TRBJ2-7
CASSLLGPGYEQYF
TGTGCCAGCAGCTTGTTGGGACCAGGGTACGAGCAGTACTTC
>-|TRBV29-1|-|TRBJ2-1
CSEVGTEGDEQFF
TGCAGCGAGGTCGGGACCGAAGGGGATGAGCAGTTCTTC
>-|TRBV9|-|TRBJ2-7
CASSVFPTSTYEQYF
TGTGCCAGCAGCGTATTCCCCACGTCAACCTACGAGCAGTACTTC
>once|TRBV7-3|-|TRBJ1-4
CASSLIGATNEKLFF
TGTGCCAGCAGCTTAATCGGGGCAACTAATGAAAAACTGTTTTTT
>-|TRBV5-1|-|TRBJ2-1
CASSLRDYEQFF
TGCGCCAGCAGCTTGCGGGATTATGAGCAGTTCTTC
>-|TRBV15|TRBD1|TRBJ1-5
CATNRDRAQPQHF
TGTGCCACCAATCGGGACAGGGCCCAGCCCCAGCATTTT
>-|TRBV27|-|TRBJ2-6
CASSPDRMLSGANVLTF
TGTGCCAGCAGTCCCGATAGGATGCTCTCTGGGGCCAACGTCCTGACTTTC
>-|TRBV4-2|-|TRBJ2-2
CASSQPSGTLNTGELFF
TGTGCCAGCAGCCAGCCCTCAGGGACGTTGAACACCGGGGAGCTGTTTTTT
>-|TRBV7-2|-|TRBJ2-1
CASSLHVSSYNEQFF
TGTGCCAGCAGCCTACACGTGAGCTCCTACAATGAGCAGTTCTTC
>-|TRBV19|TRBD1|TRBJ1-5
CASSTQRTGTVLSNQPQHF
TGTGCCAGTAGTACTCAACGGACCGGGACAGTCCTTAGCAATCAGCCCCAGCATTTT
>-|TRBV7-4|TRBD1|TRBJ1-1
CASSLTGEDTEAFF
TGTGCCAGCAGCCTGACAGGGGAGGACACTGAAGCTTTCTTT
>-|TRBV6-6|TRBD1|TRBJ1-4
CASSWDRIVEKLFF
TGTGCCAGCAGTTGGGACAGGATTGTGGAAAAACTGTTTTTT
>-|TRBV9|TRBD1|TRBJ1-1
CASSTTGGNTEAFF
TGTGCCAGCAGCACTACAGGGGGGAACACTGAAGCTTTCTTT
>once|TRBV5-1|-|TRBJ2-3
CASSYRASGLDTQYF
TGCGCCAGCAGCTACCGGGCCTCCGGGCTAGATACGCAGTATTTT
>-|TRBV5-5|-|TRBJ2-7
CASSLTGSVKRYF
TGTGCCAGCAGCTTGACGGGAAGTGTAAAGCGGTACTTC